Listed below are T cell receptor beta chains from one sample, sequenced in a study of OX40 agonist ivuxolimab in advanced cancers. Sequencing was performed with immunoSEQ multiplex PCR; in TCRdb, only in-frame clones are kept and a portion is missing. The profile covers 55,000 to 75,000 clones, with approximately 90% appearing a single time and approximately 4.2% taken by the ten largest. This sample comprised CD4+ or CD8+ T cells sorted from blood, obtained in a trial of the OX40 agonist ivuxolimab. The source of these receptors is an adult with an advanced solid tumor such as melanoma, head and neck, liver or kidney cancer. Both conserved end residues are part of each CDR3. D genes are given only for firm matches. A row's size may be missing; if present it is once, few, many or a size class.

len,d_gene,v_gene,abundance,j_gene,CDR3aa,CDR3nt
14,TRBD1,TRBV30,.,TRBJ2-5,CAWSSTGGQETQYF,TGTGCCTGGAGTTCCACAGGGGGGCAAGAGACCCAGTACTTC
13,.,TRBV2,.,TRBJ2-7,CASSETSHYEQYF,TGTGCCAGCAGTGAAACTAGCCACTACGAGCAGTACTTC
14,TRBD2,TRBV7-9,.,TRBJ2-3,CASSLGDYTDTQYF,TGTGCCAGCAGTCTAGGGGACTACACAGATACGCAGTATTTT
14,TRBD2,TRBV27,medium-sized,TRBJ2-1,CATTAGGRWNEQFF,TGTGCCACCACGGCGGGCGGGAGATGGAATGAGCAGTTCTTC
15,.,TRBV9,.,TRBJ2-3,CASSPGGASTDTQYF,TGTGCCAGCAGCCCAGGGGGGGCTAGCACAGATACGCAGTATTTT
15,TRBD1,TRBV9,once,TRBJ2-2,CASSLDRENTGELFF,TGTGCCAGCAGCCTGGACAGGGAGAACACCGGGGAGCTGTTTTTT
18,TRBD2,TRBV14,.,TRBJ2-2,CASSQWLAGGGHTGELFF,TGTGCCAGCAGCCAATGGTTAGCGGGAGGAGGGCACACCGGGGAGCTGTTTTTT
14,TRBD1,TRBV28,.,TRBJ1-2,CASNADRVGYGYTF,TGTGCCAGCAACGCGGACAGGGTTGGCTATGGCTACACCTTC
12,.,TRBV7-9,once,TRBJ2-7,CASTTGGAEQYF,TGTGCCAGCACCACGGGGGGCGCCGAGCAGTACTTC
14,.,TRBV28,.,TRBJ2-7,CASSPGTLSYEQYF,TGTGCCAGCAGTCCCGGGACTCTCTCCTACGAGCAGTACTTC
14,TRBD2,TRBV2,.,TRBJ2-7,CASSGTSGPYEQYF,TGTGCCAGCAGCGGGACTAGCGGTCCCTACGAGCAGTACTTC
18,TRBD2,TRBV4-1,once,TRBJ2-7,CASSQASGLADSSYEQYF,TGCGCCAGCAGCCAGGCCTCCGGACTAGCGGATAGCTCCTACGAGCAGTACTTC
15,.,TRBV4-3,.,TRBJ2-1,CASSQDGTEYNEQFF,TGCGCCAGCAGCCAAGACGGGACTGAATACAATGAGCAGTTCTTC
15,TRBD2,TRBV7-2,once,TRBJ2-3,CASSPTSGSGDTQYF,TGTGCCAGCAGCCCGACTAGCGGGAGTGGAGATACGCAGTATTTT
14,.,TRBV14,.,TRBJ1-2,CASSPGTWNYGYTF,TGTGCCAGCAGTCCCGGGACATGGAACTATGGCTACACCTTC
15,TRBD2,TRBV7-2,.,TRBJ2-5,CASSFLSGRGETQYF,TGTGCCAGCAGCTTCCTGAGCGGGAGAGGGGAGACCCAGTACTTC
16,TRBD2,TRBV28,once,TRBJ2-5,CASSSGTSGSTETQYF,TGTGCCAGCAGTTCCGGGACTAGCGGGAGTACGGAGACCCAGTACTTC
17,.,TRBV15,.,TRBJ2-2,CATSPSGIARITGELFF,TGTGCCACCAGCCCATCGGGAATAGCGAGAATCACCGGGGAGCTGTTTTTT
19,TRBD2,TRBV10-2,.,TRBJ2-6,CASSESLLAGDDGANVLTF,TGCGCCAGCAGTGAGTCTTTGCTAGCGGGAGATGATGGGGCCAACGTCCTGACTTTC
11,.,TRBV19,.,TRBJ2-2,CATDAFGELFF,TGTGCCACCGATGCTTTCGGGGAGCTGTTTTTT
12,.,TRBV7-6,.,TRBJ2-3,CASSSTLDTQYF,TGTGCCAGCAGCTCCACGTTGGATACGCAGTATTTT
16,TRBD2,TRBV5-1,once,TRBJ2-2,CASSLVAGEYTGELFF,TGCGCCAGCAGCTTGGTAGCGGGAGAGTACACCGGGGAGCTGTTTTTT
13,.,TRBV4-1,.,TRBJ2-7,CASSQVLRNEQYF,TGCGCCAGCAGCCAAGTCTTAAGGAACGAGCAGTACTTC
17,.,TRBV27,.,TRBJ1-5,CASSQAPYDISNQPQHF,TGTGCCAGCAGTCAAGCCCCGTACGACATTAGCAATCAGCCCCAGCATTTT
15,TRBD2,TRBV4-3,.,TRBJ2-7,CASSQGLAGGNEQYF,TGCGCCAGCAGCCAGGGACTAGCGGGAGGGAACGAGCAGTACTTC
15,.,TRBV7-9,.,TRBJ2-7,CASSWGPGADGEQYF,TGTGCCAGCAGTTGGGGCCCAGGGGCCGACGGCGAGCAGTACTTC
12,.,TRBV27,.,TRBJ2-2,CASSFLAGELFF,TGTGCCAGCAGTTTCCTAGCTGGGGAGCTGTTTTTT
13,.,TRBV6-1,.,TRBJ2-7,CASSVYRVYEQYF,TGTGCCAGCAGTGTCTACAGGGTCTACGAGCAGTACTTC
13,.,TRBV19,.,TRBJ2-1,CASSAGRSGEQFF,TGTGCCAGTAGTGCCGGGAGATCTGGGGAGCAGTTCTTC
16,.,TRBV7-9,.,TRBJ1-4,CASSLPLAGSGEKLFF,TGTGCCAGCAGCTTACCCCTGGCAGGGTCGGGCGAAAAACTGTTTTTT
16,.,TRBV6-4,.,TRBJ2-3,CASSDGGTASTDTQYF,TGTGCCAGCAGTGACGGCGGGACAGCTAGCACAGATACGCAGTATTTT
16,TRBD1,TRBV6-6,.,TRBJ2-1,CASSYLAGTGINEQFF,TGTGCCAGCAGTTACCTCGCCGGGACAGGAATCAATGAGCAGTTCTTC